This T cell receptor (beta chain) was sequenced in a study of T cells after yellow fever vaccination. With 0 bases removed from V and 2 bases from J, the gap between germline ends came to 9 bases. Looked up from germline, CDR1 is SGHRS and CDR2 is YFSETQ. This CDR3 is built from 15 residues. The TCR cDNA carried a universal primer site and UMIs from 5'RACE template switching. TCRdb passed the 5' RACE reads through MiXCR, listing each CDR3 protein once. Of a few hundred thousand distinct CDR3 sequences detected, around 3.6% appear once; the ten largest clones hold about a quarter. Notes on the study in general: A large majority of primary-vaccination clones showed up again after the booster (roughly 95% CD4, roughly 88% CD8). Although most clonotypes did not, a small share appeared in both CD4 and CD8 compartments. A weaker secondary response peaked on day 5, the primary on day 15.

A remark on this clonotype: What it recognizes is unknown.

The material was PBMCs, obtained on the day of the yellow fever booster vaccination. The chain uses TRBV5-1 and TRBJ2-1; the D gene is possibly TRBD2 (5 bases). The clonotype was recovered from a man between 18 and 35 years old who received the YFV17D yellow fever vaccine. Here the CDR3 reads CASSLVLGAYNEQFF. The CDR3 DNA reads TGCGCCAGCAGCTTGGTACTAGGAGCCTACAATGAGCAGTTCTTC.